This TCR beta chain was obtained from a study of vaccination and CD4 T cells after COVID-19. Study as a whole: Post-COVID draws followed diagnosis by a median roughly 93 days (range 35 to 161).

This clonotype was observed a few times. The CDR3 is 14 residues long. The germline V gene encodes CDR1 LNHNV and CDR2 YYDKDF (reference sequence). V lost 2 bases to trimming and J lost 8 bases, with 13 bases between them. TCRdb itself ran the PCR reads through MiXCR, one entry per CDR3 protein. The sample lists tens of thousands of distinct CDR3 sequences, approximately 57% occurring once. This sequence originates from a human donor who had recovered from COVID-19. V gene TRBV15 combines with J gene TRBJ2-1; D ambiguous. The sequencing used CD4+ T cells from blood, collected before SARS-CoV-2 vaccination. The CDR3 spells CATSRLVPVDEQFF. CDR3 nucleotides: TGTGCCACCAGCAGATTAGTCCCCGTCGATGAGCAGTTCTTC.